Following are 13 T cell receptor beta chains from one sample sequenced in a study of tumor-infiltrating lymphocytes in primary liver carcinoma. Total RNA (approximately 500 ng) served as template for TCR beta cDNA synthesis primed by a constant-region primer. ARM-PCR was slightly modified, and three nested multiplex PCR rounds with it gave rise to the TCR beta libraries. TRBV1-TRBV30 forward primers paired with a C-beta reverse primer drove the first two PCR rounds, ten to eleven cycles each. Using its own MiXCR run on the multiplex PCR reads, TCRdb lists one record per CDR3 protein. The table has fewer than 85,000 distinct CDR3 sequences, around 66% seen once; the top ten hold 26%. The tissue used was unsorted bulk material of roughly 17-32 mg. RNA and DNA were co-extracted from it with the AllPrep DNA/RNA mini kit. Sequencing was performed on tumor-adjacent normal liver tissue. These receptors were taken from a man aged 40-50 years with primary liver carcinoma and hepatitis B virus infection.

Concerning this clonotype: This may stem from a read error, because a much larger clone lies one nucleotide away. This sequence joins TRBV28 and TRBJ1-5; 9 nucleotides match TRBD1. CDR1 is MDHEN, CDR2 SYDVKM, per germline. The CDR3 length is 14 residues. V lost 5 bases to trimming and J lost 7 bases; unmatched junction nucleotides: 6. Written as DNA, the CDR3 is TGTGCCAGCAGTCCCGACAGGGGGGAACAGCCCCAGCATTTT. Translated: CASSPDRGEQPQHF.

Regarding this clonotype: The CDR3 carries no conserved terminal phenylalanine or tryptophan, so it likely arises from a read error. This chain uses TRBV6-5 with TRBJ2-7, with 7 bases that match TRBD1. CDR1 is MNHEY, CDR2 SVGAGI, per germline. There are 16 residues in the CDR3. The DNA for the CDR3 is TGTGCCTGCAGACCCGGACAGGCAGCATCCTTTTACGAGCAGTACTAC. As protein: CACRPGQAASFYEQYY.

A word on this clonotype: This may be a read error: a much more frequent sequence differs by one nucleotide. The V call is TRBV5-1, the J call TRBJ2-3, with TRBD2 identical over 10 bases. Germline V gene data show CDR1 as SGHRS and CDR2 as YFSETQ. The trim removed 7 bases at V and 0 bases at J, leaving 5 bases unmatched. This CDR3 contains 15 residues. The CDR3 region is CASWTSGASTDTQYF. CDR3 coding DNA: TGCGCCAGCTGGACTAGCGGAGCGAGCACAGATACGCAGTATTTT.

There are many counts of this clonotype. The CDR3 here is CASRRTSGKANTQYF. The CDR3 DNA reads TGTGCCAGCAGGCGGACTAGCGGGAAAGCAAATACGCAGTATTTT. The chain joins TRBV28 to TRBJ2-3; 12 bases map to TRBD2. V was clipped by 6 bases and J by 7 bases; unmatched bases: 8. The CDR3 is made up of 15 amino acids. CDR1 MDHEN and CDR2 SYDVKM come from the germline V gene.

Concerning this clonotype itself: The conserved phenylalanine or tryptophan normally closing the CDR3 is absent here, so this likely arose from a read error. V is TRBV4-3 and J is TRBJ2-1; either TRBD1 or TRBD2 may supply D (5 bases each). V was cut by 5 bases and J by 8 bases, with 19 bases left in between. Looked up from germline, CDR1 is LGHNA and CDR2 is YSLEER. This CDR3 has 15 residues. The CDR3 DNA follows: TGCGCCAGCAGCGTTCGGGACGCGGGTTTGGATGAGCAGTTCTCC. This translates into CASSVRDAGLDEQFS.

Concerning this clonotype itself: The CDR3 does not end in the conserved phenylalanine or tryptophan, so this is likely a read error. The V gene is TRBV10-3, the J gene TRBJ2-7; the D is unclear. V was cut by 3 bases and J by 9 bases, with 15 bases left in between. The CDR3 consists of 13 residues. The V gene's germline CDR1 is ENHRY and CDR2 SYGVKD. The CDR3 sequence: CAISESRADGQYL. The CDR3 DNA follows: TGTGCCATCAGTGAATCTAGGGCGGACGGGCAGTACCTC.

A remark on this clonotype: A read error may be the cause here, since a much bigger clone is one base away. The chain carries TRBV5-1 and TRBJ2-6, with D maybe TRBD1 (6 bases). Per the germline V gene, CDR1 is SGHRS and CDR2 is YFSETQ. The CDR3 spans 16 residues. CDR3 nucleotide sequence: TGCGCCAGCAGCTCCCAGGGGAGATCTGGGGCCAACGTCATGACTTTC. This sequence encodes CASSSQGRSGANVMTF.

The chain has TRBV29-1 and TRBJ2-2; D is perhaps TRBD1 (6 bases). This CDR3 region has 12 residues. Trimming shortened V by 8 bases and J by 8 bases, and 15 bases separated the two germline ends. The germline CDR1 and CDR2 sequences are SQVTM and ANQGSEA. The DNA of the CDR3 is TGCAGCCTCGGACAGTCTACAGGGGAGCTGTTTTTT. This sequence encodes CSLGQSTGELFF.

The V gene is TRBV6-2 or TRBV6-3, the J gene TRBJ2-1; D call uncertain. Germline V gene data show CDR1 as MNHEY and CDR2 as SVGEGT. Between the trimmed V and J ends, which lost 2 bases and 6 bases, there was a span of 14 bases. The CDR3 sequence is 15 residues long. The CDR3, as DNA: TGTGCCAGCAGTTACAGGAGTGTGTTATGCAATGAGCAGTTCTTC. Residues: CASSYRSVLCNEQFF.

In the case of this clonotype: The conserved closing phenylalanine or tryptophan is absent in this CDR3, likely reflecting a read error. V gene TRBV5-5 combines with J gene TRBJ2-5; perhaps TRBD1 as D (5 bases). V was clipped by 0 bases and J by 5 bases, with 17 bases between them. The germline V gene encodes CDR1 SGHKS and CDR2 YYEKEE (reference sequence). The CDR3 totals 16 residues. In nucleotides, the CDR3 is TGTGCCAGCAGCTTGGTTGGGGCATCTACACGGGAGACCCAGTACTCC. Amino acids: CASSLVGASTRETQYS.

This clonotype appeared many times. This rearrangement joins TRBV4-3 to TRBJ2-2, with D tentatively TRBD1 or TRBD2 (5 bases each). This CDR3 is built from 13 residues. V lost 0 bases to trimming and J lost 10 bases, with 9 bases between them. CDR1 is LGHNA, CDR2 YSLEER, per germline. CDR3 region: CASSQDLGVELFF. CDR3 bases: TGCGCCAGCAGCCAAGATTTGGGGGTGGAGCTGTTTTTT.

This clonotype was seen a handful of times. A much larger clonotype is one base distant, so this may be a read error. The rearrangement joins TRBV6-1 to TRBJ1-6, with D unresolved. There are 14 residues in the CDR3. Germline V CDR1 and CDR2: MNHNS, SASEGT. V lost 2 bases and J 10 bases, leaving 12 bases between the germline ends. The CDR3 nucleotides read TGTGCCAGCAGTGAATCTTACGGAGGGTCACCCCTCCACTTT. This sequence encodes CASSESYGGSPLHF.

There are a few counts of this clonotype. The chain recombines TRBV11-2 with TRBJ2-5, with 14 nucleotides matching TRBD2. Trimming cost V 5 bases and J 1 base; bases outside gene matches: 12. The CDR3 has 19 residues. Germline V CDR1 and CDR2: SGHAT, FQNNGV. In DNA, the CDR3 is TGTGCCAGCAGCGAACCCGGGACTAGCGGGAGATTGGGCCAAGAGACCCAGTACTTC. It yields the protein CASSEPGTSGRLGQETQYF. Looking up the rest from reference TRBV11-2 and TRBJ2-5 gives the full variable domain: EAGVAQSPRYKIIEKRQSVAFWCNPISGHATLYWYQQILGQGPKLLIQFQNNGVVDDSQLPKDRFSAERLKGVDSTLKIQPAKLEDSAVYLCASSEPGTSGRLGQETQYFGPGTRLLVL.